A selection of T cell receptor beta chains follows, all from one sample in a study of metastatic and nonmetastatic thyroid tumors. TCRdb re-analyzed the PCR reads using MiXCR. The data hold about 8,000 clones, with approximately 23% observed a single time. The sequenced material came from tumor tissue. These receptors came from a female donor with papillary thyroid cancer or a benign thyroid nodule (not recorded which). Some clones in this sample may be carry-over from other donors' samples. CDR3s include the opening cysteine and the closing phenylalanine or tryptophan. Each record gives: V gene, CDR3 protein.

TRBV6-5	CASRRPGLAGENTGELFF
TRBV20-1	CSARDGAPSGDSSYEQYF
TRBV6-1	CASSGGQGQLGEQYF
TRBV11-2	CASSLELAGGGSYNEQFF
TRBV13	CASSPYSGGPDEQFF
TRBV12-3/TRBV12-4	CASIPTSLSTDTQYF
TRBV19	CASSIRQEPNNEQFF
TRBV27	CASSLVSSGRATYEQYF
TRBV7-3	CASSPVAGGTTDTQYF
TRBV20-1	CSATGTSGRAYEQYF
TRBV18	CASSMDRGRGETQYF
TRBV20-1	CSVLPSGTGVGEQYF
TRBV24-1	CATSDPGQGDYEQYF
TRBV28	CASSLEREVYEQFF
TRBV6-5	CASRPARQGMFLNSPLHF
TRBV14	CASSRRTSGSSDTPYF
TRBV7-3	CASRTGDGNEQFF
TRBV18	CASSPTGTGELFF